This T cell receptor (beta chain) was sequenced in a study of blood T cell repertoires in COVID-19. About the study: Acute-phase and convalescent COVID-19 samples originated in the United States, Italy and Spain.

Clinical histories supplied by participants themselves formed the basis of cohort assignment. Shortly before study entry, within 2 weeks, exposed participants had met a COVID-19 case. Data came from immunoSEQ multiplex PCR; TCRdb stores just in-frame clones and leaves some out. The table has around 200,000 clones, around 88% seen once; the top ten hold approximately 4.8%. The germline gives CDR1 SQVTM, CDR2 ANQGSEA. V lost 1 base to trimming and J lost 3 bases, with 19 bases between them. The CDR3 is made up of 16 amino acids. The rearrangement joins TRBV29-1 to TRBJ2-7; tentatively, D is TRBD1 (6 bases). This TCR was sampled from a woman aged 30 to 39 who had been exposed to COVID-19. What was sequenced was PBMCs or T cells enriched from blood (not recorded which). CDR3: CSVEGGSMGADYEQYF. The CDR3 nucleotides are TGCAGCGTTGAAGGGGGGTCGATGGGGGCGGACTACGAGCAGTACTTC.